Described below is a single T cell receptor beta chain sequence and its context. Its antigen remains unidentified. Profiled with immunoSEQ multiplex PCR; TCRdb holds only in-frame clones, not every one. The table records about 680,000 clones, more than 80% of them present only once. Treatment in this sample: roughly 18 received Ad26.COV2.S at low or high dose, single or two shots; 5 received placebo; per-sample allocation not given. The samples were gathered on day 63 after the first injection of vaccine or placebo. What was given as vaccine was an Ad26 vector encoding Wuhan-strain SARS-CoV-2 spike. The entry originates in a study of Ad26.COV2.S vaccination and SARS-CoV-2 variants. Findings and caveats of the study: Following vaccination, spike-specific CD8+ and CD4+ T cell responses reportedly exhibited substantial breadth. Spike-specific TCR breadth was greater in vaccine than placebo recipients.

This receptor was obtained from a person between 18 and 60 years old who received the Ad26.COV2.S COVID-19 vaccine or a placebo. The sequences come from peripheral blood, collected in a trial of Ad26.COV2.S vaccine versus placebo.

This CDR3 is CATLIGPAGDYGYTF. CDR3 DNA sequence: TGTGCCACCCTTATAGGCCCGGCGGGCGATTATGGCTACACCTTC. This rearrangement joins TRBV6-5 to TRBJ1-2; D call uncertain. V was shortened by 10 bases and J by 5 bases, with 23 bases between the two germline ends. The CDR3 consists of 15 residues. Germline V gene data show CDR1 as MNHEY and CDR2 as SVGAGI.